This T cell receptor beta chain was sequenced in a study of Graves' ophthalmopathy and Graves' hyperthyroidism. CDR1 is MNHEY and CDR2 is SVGEGT in the germline V gene. V gave up 0 bases and J gave up 2 bases; unmatched junction bases: 0. The CDR3 contains 14 residues. This clonotype was seen at least ten times. As the template, RNA transcripts were used to amplify TCR beta CDR3 regions. RT-PCR with HTBI primers came first, then second-round multiplex PCR. TCRdb reprocessed the multiplex PCR reads via MiXCR and lists one record per CDR3 protein. The sample records around 1.1 million distinct CDR3 sequences, approximately 35% being singletons.

The source of this sequence is an adult man with Graves' hyperthyroidism. The chain is built from TRBV6-2 or TRBV6-3 and TRBJ2-7; 8 bases line up with TRBD2. The material sequenced was peripheral blood or thyroid tissue (not recorded which). The CDR3 sequence is CASSYSTSAYEQYF. The CDR3, as DNA: TGTGCCAGCAGTTACTCGACTAGCGCCTACGAGCAGTACTTC.